These T cell receptor beta chains were read from a single sample in a study of T-cell reconstitution after alpha-beta-depleted transplantation in children. TCRdb itself ran the PCR reads through MiXCR, one entry per CDR3 protein. Of approximately 590,000 distinct CDR3 sequences in the sample, about 10% were seen once. The specimen comprised PBMCs from the stem cell graft donor, sampled from the stem cell graft. The receptor set was obtained from a human donor who donated a stem cell graft to a child with acute myeloid leukemia. The CDR3 runs from the conserved cysteine through the conserved F or W. The D gene is left open where the match is weak. Not every row has a clone size; where given, it reads once, few, many or a size class.

cdr3_nt cdr3_aa v_call clone_size d_call j_call
TGTGCCAGCAGCCGGGACTCCCCTTGGGCCGGGGAGCTGTTTTTT CASSRDSPWAGELFF TRBV2 many NA TRBJ2-2
TGCAGTGCCTGGGGGCTAGTGGGCAATGAGCAGTTCTTC CSAWGLVGNEQFF TRBV20-1 NA NA TRBJ2-1
TGTGCCAGCAGCTTTTGGACTAGCGGACGATCAGCCCCAGTTGTAGTCTTC CASSFWTSGRSAPVVVF TRBV7-2 few TRBD2 TRBJ2-1
TGCAGTGCGGCTACAGGGGGGGCCTATGGCTACACCTTC CSAATGGAYGYTF TRBV20-1 few TRBD1 TRBJ1-2
TGTGCCAGCAGCCTCCGAGGGGGGGGTGGGGATGAGCAGTTCTTC CASSLRGGGGDEQFF TRBV3-1 NA NA TRBJ2-1
TGCAGCGGGGGGACGGACAGCACAGATACGCAGTATTTT CSGGTDSTDTQYF TRBV29-1 many NA TRBJ2-3
TGTGCCAGCAGGTCTGGGCACCCAGTCGATGAGCAGTTCTTC CASRSGHPVDEQFF TRBV14 NA NA TRBJ2-1
TGTGCCAGCAGCTTAGCTGTGACAGGGGGAATCTCCTACAATGAGCAGTTCTTC CASSLAVTGGISYNEQFF TRBV7-2 few TRBD1 TRBJ2-1
TGTGCCAGCAGCTTAGTAACAGGGGGCTTTACGCAGTATTTT CASSLVTGGFTQYF TRBV7-8 NA TRBD1 TRBJ2-3
TGTGCCAGCAGTACTCGACAGGGAGATGGCTACACCTTC CASSTRQGDGYTF TRBV7-3 few TRBD1 TRBJ1-2
TGTGCCAGCAGCGTAGGAGGACAGGGACGGGCCAAAAACATTCAGTACTTC CASSVGGQGRAKNIQYF TRBV9 NA TRBD1 TRBJ2-4
TGCGCCAGCAGCTTGGGACTAGCGACAAGGTCCAATGAGCAGTTCTTC CASSLGLATRSNEQFF TRBV5-1 NA TRBD2 TRBJ2-1
TGTGCCAGCAGTTGGCCGGGGCGGGGCTCCTACGAGCAGTACTTC CASSWPGRGSYEQYF TRBV12-3/TRBV12-4 once NA TRBJ2-7
TGCGCCAGCAGCCACGGCGCTAGCGGAGCTGCCTACGAGCAGTACTTC CASSHGASGAAYEQYF TRBV5-1 few TRBD2 TRBJ2-7
TGTGCCAGGAGCGGGAGGCGGAGAGAGACCCAGTACTTC CARSGRRRETQYF TRBV28 few TRBD2 TRBJ2-5
TGTGCCAGCAGCACATTCAGGGGATCCTACGAGCAGTACTTC CASSTFRGSYEQYF TRBV3-1 NA NA TRBJ2-7
TGCAGTGCACGCCGGGACTATTACAATGAGCAGTTCTTC CSARRDYYNEQFF TRBV20-1 few TRBD2 TRBJ2-1
TGTGCCACCAGCGGCACCGGGACAGGGCTCGATGGCTACACCTTC CATSGTGTGLDGYTF TRBV15 few TRBD1 TRBJ1-2
TGTGCCAGCGCGGCTACAGATACGCAGTATTTT CASAATDTQYF TRBV28 NA NA TRBJ2-3
TGTGCCAGCGAGCGGCCTGGGGCCAACGTCCTGACTTTC CASERPGANVLTF TRBV14 few NA TRBJ2-6
TGTGCCAGCAGCCTAAACTGGGCCAGGAGCTCCTACAATGAGCAGTTCTTC CASSLNWARSSYNEQFF TRBV14 many NA TRBJ2-1
TGTGCCAGCAGCGAAACAGGGGGAAATAGCAATCAGCCCCAGCATTTT CASSETGGNSNQPQHF TRBV6-4 few TRBD1 TRBJ1-5
TGTGCCAGCAGCTGGGGACCCTACGAGCAGTACTTC CASSWGPYEQYF TRBV7-2 many NA TRBJ2-7
TGCGCCAGCAGCTTGGATATAGGGATCGGCACTGAAGCTTTCTTT CASSLDIGIGTEAFF TRBV5-1 many NA TRBJ1-1
TGTGCCAGCAGCCTCGACAGGGCTAACACAGATACGCAGTATTTT CASSLDRANTDTQYF TRBV7-2 many TRBD1 TRBJ2-3
TGTGCTAGTGGTCCCAACGGAGATCAAGAGACCCAGTACTTC CASGPNGDQETQYF TRBV12-5 NA NA TRBJ2-5
TGTGCCAGCAGTTACAGGGGGCAGGCCGCGAACACCGGGGAGCTGTTTTTT CASSYRGQAANTGELFF TRBV6-2/TRBV6-3 NA TRBD1 TRBJ2-2
TGTGCCAGCAGTTTCCCCAGCCAGAACACCGGGGAGCTGTTTTTT CASSFPSQNTGELFF TRBV28 many NA TRBJ2-2
TGCAGCGCCGAGGGGACAGGGGGCACTGAGCAGTTCTTC CSAEGTGGTEQFF TRBV29-1 many TRBD1 TRBJ2-1
TGTGCCACCAGCAGAGCGGGAGGCTTCGACACGCAGTATTTT CATSRAGGFDTQYF TRBV15 many TRBD2 TRBJ2-3
TGTGCCAGTAGTATCCAGGCCGCCGGGACAGGCTTTGGAAACACCATATATTTT CASSIQAAGTGFGNTIYF TRBV19 NA TRBD1 TRBJ1-3
TGTGCTAGCAGCGAGGCTGGGCTAGCGGGAGGGCCCTCTATATACGAGCAGTACTTC CASSEAGLAGGPSIYEQYF TRBV7-7 many TRBD2 TRBJ2-7
TGCGCCAGCAGCCGGGTCACCGGGCAGGGCGAGCAGTACTTC CASSRVTGQGEQYF TRBV5-1 NA NA TRBJ2-7
TGCAGTGCTAGCGCACAGGAAGGAGGCAAAAACATTCAGTACTTC CSASAQEGGKNIQYF TRBV20-1 few NA TRBJ2-4
TGCGCCAGCAGCTTACGACTAGCGGGAGGATGGCAAGAGACCCACTACTTC CASSLRLAGGWQETHYF TRBV5-1 few TRBD2 TRBJ2-5
TGTGCCAGCAGCGTAGAATTACAGGTCAACACTGAAGCTTTCTTT CASSVELQVNTEAFF TRBV9 few NA TRBJ1-1
TGTGCCAGCAGCGCCCGGATGAGGGGGATGGAGCAGTACTTC CASSARMRGMEQYF TRBV9 few NA TRBJ2-7
TGCAGCGTGATCCGGGACGGTGTAACTGAAGCTTTCTTT CSVIRDGVTEAFF TRBV29-1 many NA TRBJ1-1
TGTGCCACCAGCAGAGATCTCGGAGACACCGGGGAGCTGTTTTTT CATSRDLGDTGELFF TRBV15 many NA TRBJ2-2
TGTGCCAGCAGTTACCCAACCGCGGCGGGGCCTACCTCCTACGAGCAGTACTTC CASSYPTAAGPTSYEQYF TRBV6-2/TRBV6-3 NA NA TRBJ2-7
TGCAGTCCAATTGGGGGGGGTAGCAATCAGCCCCAGCATTTT CSPIGGGSNQPQHF TRBV20-1 few NA TRBJ1-5
TGTGCCAGCAGTTTGGGACAGCCTCCCTTGGTTGGCTACACCTTC CASSLGQPPLVGYTF TRBV27 NA TRBD1 TRBJ1-2
TGTGCCAGCAGCCCCGGCAGGGTGGTCACAGATACGCAGTATTTT CASSPGRVVTDTQYF TRBV3-1 few NA TRBJ2-3
TGCGCCAGCAGCCGGACGCGGGACAGGGGAAATTATGGCTACACCTTC CASSRTRDRGNYGYTF TRBV4-3 few TRBD1 TRBJ1-2
TGCGCCAGCAGCCCTGGGACAGGGGGCAGGTACGAGCAGTACTTC CASSPGTGGRYEQYF TRBV4-3 many TRBD1 TRBJ2-7
TGTGCCAGCTCACCTAGGGAGCAGGGAGGCACTGAAGCTTTCTTT CASSPREQGGTEAFF TRBV18 NA NA TRBJ1-1
TGCGCCAGCAGCCAAAGTAGGACAGACTACTCTGGAAACACCATATATTTT CASSQSRTDYSGNTIYF TRBV4-3 many NA TRBJ1-3
TGTGCCACCAGCAGTATTGCCCCGGGACAGGGGGCGGTTGAGCAGTTCTTC CATSSIAPGQGAVEQFF TRBV15 NA TRBD1 TRBJ2-1
TGTGCCACCAGTGACCCCGCGGGGAGCGGGAGCTCCTACAATGAGCAGTTCTTC CATSDPAGSGSSYNEQFF TRBV24-1 few TRBD2 TRBJ2-1
TGTGCCAGCACCCCGGGACTAGCGGGATCAGAGACCCAGTACTTC CASTPGLAGSETQYF TRBV6-2/TRBV6-3 few TRBD2 TRBJ2-5
TGTGCCAGCAGCTTGGCCGGACAGGGAGTGTCCTACGAGCAGTACTTC CASSLAGQGVSYEQYF TRBV5-6 many TRBD1 TRBJ2-7
TGCAGCGTTGAAGGACTAGCGGGAAGAGAGACCCAGTACTTC CSVEGLAGRETQYF TRBV29-1 many TRBD2 TRBJ2-5
TGTGCCAGCAGTTTGGGACCCGGGCTGGCTTTCTTT CASSLGPGLAFF TRBV12-3/TRBV12-4 many NA TRBJ1-1
TGTGCCAGCAGCTTAGGGTCGATTCGGATTCTAGAGACCCAGTACTTC CASSLGSIRILETQYF TRBV12-3/TRBV12-4 many NA TRBJ2-5
TGTGCCAGCAGCCTGTCCGGGGGTGCCTATGGCTACACCTTC CASSLSGGAYGYTF TRBV12-3/TRBV12-4 many NA TRBJ1-2
TGCAGTGCTAGAGTGGGGGCCAAAAACATTCAGTACTTC CSARVGAKNIQYF TRBV20-1 many NA TRBJ2-4
TGTGCCAGCAGCCGACAGGCCCAAGGCTACACCTTC CASSRQAQGYTF TRBV7-2 few NA TRBJ1-2